This entry lists 25 T cell receptor beta chains sequenced from one sample in a study of blood T cell repertoires in COVID-19. Produced via immunoSEQ multiplex PCR; TCRdb's table is partial and in-frame only. The table shows 200,000 to 300,000 clones, with about 90% occurring only once. The specimen was peripheral blood. Source of these receptors: a woman aged 40 to 49 who had recovered from COVID-19.

V and J are TRBV7-2 and TRBJ2-1, with D perhaps TRBD2 (5 bases). Trimming pared 5 bases from V and 0 bases from J, leaving 14 bases between. This CDR3 contains 16 residues. Germline V CDR1 and CDR2: SGHTA, FQGNSA. As DNA, the CDR3 is TGTGCCAGCAGCCCGCGGACGGGAAGCTCCTACAATGAGCAGTTCTTC. Residues: CASSPRTGSSYNEQFF.

The rearrangement joins TRBV19 to TRBJ2-3, with D unresolved. Germline lookup yields CDR1 LNHDA and CDR2 SQIVND (reference sequence). Trimming shortened V by 9 bases and J by 4 bases, and 11 bases separated the two germline ends. CDR3 size: 12 residues. For the CDR3, the DNA is TGTGCCAGCAGAGCCCGGGCAGATACGCAGTATTTT. Translating gives CASRARADTQYF.

The chain links TRBV2 to TRBJ1-4; TRBD1 matches at 11 bases. Germline V gene lookup returns CDR1 SNHLY and CDR2 FYNNEI. With 10 bases clipped from V and 11 bases from J, the junction kept 6 bases outside the gene matches. The CDR3 runs to 12 residues. The CDR3 nucleotides are TGTGCCAACCGGGACAGGGGGGACAAACTGTTTTTT. As protein: CANRDRGDKLFF.

The table lists this clone with many counts. This rearrangement joins TRBV5-4 to TRBJ2-1; 7 bases line up with TRBD1. The CDR3 is made up of 14 amino acids. Germline V lookup: CDR1 SGHNT, CDR2 YYREEE (reference sequence). V was pared by 4 bases and J by 7 bases, with 8 bases of the junction left unmatched. Here the CDR3 reads CASSQDRSVNEQFF. DNA of the CDR3: TGTGCCAGCAGCCAGGACAGGTCCGTGAATGAGCAGTTCTTC. Based on the CDR3 plus reference TRBV5-4 and TRBJ2-1, the full variable domain is ETGVTQSPTHLIKTRGQQVTLRCSSQSGHNTVSWYQQALGQGPQFIFQYYREEENGRGNFPPRFSGLQFPNYSSELNVNALELDDSALYLCASSQDRSVNEQFFGPGTRLTVL.

The J gene is TRBJ2-7, the V gene TRBV10-3; 12 positions agree with TRBD2. Germline loops: CDR1 ENHRY, CDR2 SYGVKD. V gave up 2 bases and J gave up 3 bases; unmatched junction bases: 8. The CDR3 is 17 residues long. This CDR3 reads CAISEPWTSGAYYEQYF. The CDR3, as DNA: TGTGCCATCAGTGAGCCATGGACTAGCGGGGCGTACTACGAGCAGTACTTC.

A few counts support this clone. The chain is built from TRBV5-1 and TRBJ2-1; 10 bases agree with TRBD1. CDR1 and CDR2 from the germline V gene are SGHRS and YFSETQ. This CDR3 has 14 residues. J lost 5 bases, V lost 4 bases, and 3 bases had no gene match. The CDR3 DNA is TGCGCCAGCAGCGCCGGGACAGGGGACAATGAGCAGTTCTTC. It yields the protein CASSAGTGDNEQFF. The full variable domain, completed using reference TRBV5-1 and TRBJ2-1, is KAGVTQTPRYLIKTRGQQVTLSCSPISGHRSVSWYQQTPGQGLQFLFEYFSETQRNKGNFPGRFSGRQFSNSRSEMNVSTLELGDSALYLCASSAGTGDNEQFFGPGTRLTVL.

This CDR3 reads CASSSYGQTETYEQYF. The CDR3 nucleotides are TGTGCCAGCAGTTCCTATGGACAGACGGAAACCTACGAGCAGTACTTC. The genes are TRBV6-6 and TRBJ2-7, with D perhaps matching TRBD1 (6 bases). Looked up from germline, CDR1 is MNHNY and CDR2 is SVGAGI (reference sequence). Deletions cut 4 bases from V and 2 bases from J, with 18 bases between. The CDR3 has 16 amino acids.

The CDR3 sequence is CASSTDTNTEAFF. The CDR3 DNA reads as TGCGCCAGCAGCACGGACACGAACACTGAAGCTTTCTTT. The genes are TRBV5-1 and TRBJ1-1; tentatively, D is TRBD1 (5 bases). Germline CDR1 reads SGHRS; CDR2 reads YFSETQ. With 4 bases removed from V and 1 base from J, the gap between germline ends came to 8 bases. The CDR3 is 13 amino acids. Based on the CDR3 plus reference TRBV5-1 and TRBJ1-1, the full variable domain is KAGVTQTPRYLIKTRGQQVTLSCSPISGHRSVSWYQQTPGQGLQFLFEYFSETQRNKGNFPGRFSGRQFSNSRSEMNVSTLELGDSALYLCASSTDTNTEAFFGQGTRLTVV.

The rearrangement uses TRBV6-5 and TRBJ1-3; D is perhaps TRBD1 (6 bases). The CDR3 length is 14 residues. The ends were cut back, 2 bases at V and 7 bases at J, with 12 bases in the middle. Germline assignment: CDR1 MNHEY and CDR2 SVGAGI. The CDR3 is CASSYRTEGNTIYF. The DNA for the CDR3 is TGTGCCAGCAGTTACCGGACAGAGGGGAACACCATATATTTT.

In its sample, this clone was seen a few times. The genes are TRBV30 and TRBJ1-1; no clear D. The CDR3 consists of 15 residues. Germline-derived CDR1 and CDR2 are GTSNPN and SVGIG (reference sequence). The germline V and J ends were trimmed by 1 base and 3 bases, with 15 bases remaining between them. In nucleotides, the CDR3 is TGTGCCTGGAGTGGGTGGAGTGAAGCGGACACTGAAGCTTTCTTT. It codes for CAWSGWSEADTEAFF.

This rearrangement joins TRBV9 to TRBJ1-2; D remains ambiguous. Germline V gene data show CDR1 as SGDLS and CDR2 as YYNGEE. The CDR3 spans 15 residues. V was trimmed by 0 bases and J by 3 bases, leaving 12 bases between them. CDR3 protein: CASSVDRTTYYGYTF. The CDR3 DNA sequence: TGTGCCAGCAGCGTAGACAGAACAACTTACTATGGCTACACCTTC.

Only a few counts were recorded for this clone. The chain employs TRBV20-1 and TRBJ2-7, with 12 bases fitting TRBD1. V dropped 3 bases and J dropped 7; count of bases not matched to a gene: 4. Germline V gene lookup returns CDR1 DFQATT and CDR2 SNEGSKA (reference sequence). This CDR3 is 13 amino acids long. The CDR3 sequence is CSASWDRGREQYF. The CDR3 DNA sequence: TGCAGTGCTAGTTGGGACAGGGGGCGTGAGCAGTACTTC.

This clone was picked up a small number of times. V and J are TRBV7-9 and TRBJ2-7, with 14 bases that match TRBD2. The CDR3 loop spans 16 amino acids. Trimming cost V 4 bases and J 4 bases; bases outside gene matches: 6. Germline CDR1 and CDR2: SEHNR and FQNEAQ (reference sequence). DNA of the CDR3: TGTGCCAGCAGCTCCCGGACTAGCGGGGGGCTTTACGAGCAGTACTTC. As protein: CASSSRTSGGLYEQYF.

CDR3 in amino acids: CASSQVRGRGDEQFF. The CDR3 DNA reads TGTGCCAGCAGCCAAGTACGGGGGAGAGGGGATGAGCAGTTCTTC. The chain joins TRBV3-1 (or the pseudogene TRBV3-2) to TRBJ2-1, with D maybe TRBD2 (6 bases). Trimming cost V 1 base and J 8 bases, with 15 bases left between them. Per the germline V gene, CDR1 is LGHDT and CDR2 is YNNKEL (reference sequence). The CDR3 contains 15 residues.

The chain combines TRBV4-3 with TRBJ1-6; D perhaps matches TRBD1 (6 bases). V dropped 4 bases and J dropped 3 bases, with 13 bases sitting between them. This CDR3 region has 16 residues. Germline lookup yields CDR1 LGHNA and CDR2 YSLEER. In DNA form, the CDR3 reads TGCGCCAGCAGCCCCGTACAGGGACACTATAATTCACCCCTCCACTTT. Protein product: CASSPVQGHYNSPLHF.

The chain links TRBV9 to TRBJ2-3; maybe TRBD2 (7 bases). Trimming removed 1 base at V and 2 bases at J, with 17 bases between. Germline CDR1 is SGDLS and CDR2 is YYNGEE. The CDR3 length is 17 residues. The CDR3 loop reads CASSVSGGAPSTDTQYF. Here the CDR3 DNA reads TGTGCCAGCAGCGTAAGTGGGGGGGCCCCATCCACAGATACGCAGTATTTT.

The rearrangement uses TRBV2 and TRBJ1-6; no clear D. Trimming took 7 bases from V and 7 from J, leaving 14 bases between them. This CDR3 region has 14 residues. Germline loops: CDR1 SNHLY, CDR2 FYNNEI. The CDR3 reads CASIRGRLNSPLHF. The CDR3 nucleotides are TGTGCCAGCATCCGTGGCAGATTGAATTCACCCCTCCACTTT.

This chain uses TRBV6-2 or TRBV6-3 with TRBJ1-2, with D unclear. CDR1 is MNHEY, CDR2 SVGEGT, per germline. V shed 2 bases and J shed 3 bases, with 13 bases lying between them. This CDR3 comprises 15 residues. CDR3 coding DNA: TGTGCCAGCAGTTACGAGGGAAAGCCTTACTATGGCTACACCTTC. Its protein product is CASSYEGKPYYGYTF.

CDR3 sequence (DNA): TGTGCCAGCAGCCTACGAATAGCGGTCCCTATCCAAGAGACCCAGTACTTC. It encodes CASSLRIAVPIQETQYF. This rearrangement joins TRBV5-6 to TRBJ2-5, with D possibly TRBD2 on 6 matching bases. The germline V gene encodes CDR1 SGHDT and CDR2 YYEEEE. V was clipped by 4 bases and J by 1 base, with 20 bases between them. The CDR3 has 17 residues.

The chain has TRBV30 and TRBJ2-7; possibly TRBD2 for D (5 bases). CDR3 size: 13 residues. CDR1 GTSNPN and CDR2 SVGIG come from the germline V gene (reference sequence). V shed 2 bases and J shed 1 base, with 9 bases lying between them. The CDR3 loop is CAWSPRGSYEQYF. For the CDR3, the DNA is TGTGCCTGGAGTCCCCGAGGGTCCTACGAGCAGTACTTC.

The chain links TRBV18 to TRBJ1-1, with D unclear. Trimming removed 2 bases at V and 4 bases at J, with 8 bases between. This CDR3 spans 13 amino acids. Germline V lookup: CDR1 KGHSH, CDR2 LQKENI. CDR3 nucleotides: TGTGCCAGCTCACCAGAGAGTTCCACTGAAGCTTTCTTT. This sequence encodes CASSPESSTEAFF.

The chain couples TRBV11-2 to TRBJ2-1, with TRBD1 identical over 10 bases. The trim removed 5 bases at V and 7 bases at J, leaving 8 bases unmatched. The CDR3 runs to 15 residues. The germline V gene has CDR1 SGHAT and CDR2 FQNNGV. The CDR3 is CASSPKGQGMNEQFF. The CDR3 coding sequence is TGTGCCAGCAGCCCTAAGGGACAGGGGATGAATGAGCAGTTCTTC.

This chain connects TRBV19 to TRBJ1-5; a possible D gene is TRBD1 (5 bases). The V end lost 3 bases, the J end lost 3 bases, and 12 bases lay between the germline ends. Germline CDR1 LNHDA, CDR2 SQIVND (reference sequence). CDR3 size: 15 residues. DNA of the CDR3: TGTGCCAGTAGTATTATGGCAGGGATCAATCAGCCCCAGCATTTT. Translating it yields CASSIMAGINQPQHF.

The genes are TRBV7-9 and TRBJ1-2, with D possibly matching TRBD1 (5 bases). Germline V gene sequence: CDR1 SEHNR, CDR2 FQNEAQ (reference sequence). V lost 8 bases and J 1 base, leaving 26 bases between the germline ends. CDR3 length: 18 residues. This CDR3 reads CASYTQGPARLFNYGYTF. The CDR3 DNA sequence: TGTGCCAGCTACACCCAGGGCCCCGCGCGCCTTTTTAACTATGGCTACACCTTC.

The rearrangement uses TRBV14 and TRBJ2-7; the D gene is possibly TRBD1 (6 bases). Per germline, CDR1 SGHDN and CDR2 FVKESK. V was trimmed by 2 bases and J by 0 bases, leaving 20 bases between them. The CDR3 spans 18 residues. The CDR3 loop is CASSQTNPMGASSYEQYF. The CDR3 DNA follows: TGTGCCAGCAGCCAAACGAACCCGATGGGGGCGAGCTCCTACGAGCAGTACTTC.